One and the same sample provided the 21 T cell receptor beta chains below, sequenced in a study of cytomegalovirus exposure and HLA in healthy donors. PCR was performed using 60 Vbeta and 13 Jbeta primers. Sequenced by immunoSEQ multiplex PCR; TCRdb stores in-frame clones only, minus some. The top ten clones hold 1.5% of a sample with about 180,000 clones, around 76% of them seen once. Input material: PBMCs. The receptors were sampled from a man aged 40-49 years in good health and CMV-seronegative.

This clone has only a few counts. V and J are TRBV7-6 and TRBJ1-1, with 8 bases matching TRBD1. Germline V lookup: CDR1 SGHVS, CDR2 FNYEAQ. The V segment lost 8 bases and the J segment 1 base; nucleotides outside the gene matches: 3. This CDR3 is 13 amino acids long. Here the CDR3 DNA reads TGTGCCAGCCGAGGACAGGGGAACACTGAAGCTTTCTTT. It encodes CASRGQGNTEAFF. The full variable domain, with the rest looked up from reference TRBV7-6 and TRBJ1-1, is GAGVSQSPRYKVTKRGQDVALRCDPISGHVSLYWYRQALGQGPEFLTYFNYEAQQDKSGLPNDRFSAERPEGSISTLTIQRTEQRDSAMYRCASRGQGNTEAFFGQGTRLTVV.

The rearrangement joins TRBV5-5 to TRBJ1-6; D gene uncertain. Between the trimmed V and J ends, which lost 0 bases and 0 bases, there was a span of 13 bases. The germline gives CDR1 SGHKS, CDR2 YYEKEE (reference sequence). The CDR3 covers 18 residues. This CDR3 is CASSLVDDLSSYNSPLHF. Written as DNA, the CDR3 is TGTGCCAGCAGCTTGGTCGATGACTTGAGCTCCTATAATTCACCCCTCCACTTT. Combining the CDR3 with reference TRBV5-5 and TRBJ1-6 gives the whole variable domain DAGVTQSPTHLIKTRGQQVTLRCSPISGHKSVSWYQQVLGQGPQFIFQYYEKEERGRGNFPDRFSARQFPNYSSELNVNALLLGDSALYLCASSLVDDLSSYNSPLHFGNGTRLTVT.

The chain has TRBV6-5 and TRBJ2-3, with TRBD1 matching 7 bases. The V gene's germline CDR1 is MNHEY and CDR2 SVGAGI. V shed 10 bases and J 0 bases; nucleotides not matched to a gene: 7. The CDR3 extends over 14 amino acids. The CDR3, as DNA: TGTGCCACCAGATCGACAGGGAGCACAGATACGCAGTATTTT. Amino acids: CATRSTGSTDTQYF.

CDR3 loop: CAWQGLMGGEQYF. DNA for the CDR3: TGTGCCTGGCAGGGTCTGATGGGAGGCGAGCAGTACTTC. This chain joins TRBV30 and TRBJ2-7; D is possibly TRBD2 (6 bases). There are 13 residues in the CDR3. In germline, CDR1 is GTSNPN, CDR2 SVGIG (reference sequence). Trimming took 5 bases from V and 6 from J, leaving 17 bases between them.

The chain has TRBV7-9 and TRBJ1-2, with unresolved D. V shed 5 bases and J shed 5 bases, with 9 bases lying between them. Germline CDR1 SEHNR, CDR2 FQNEAQ (reference sequence). This CDR3 region has 12 residues. The CDR3 coding sequence is TGTGCCAGCAGCCGAGAGTTATATGGCTACACCTTC. It yields the protein CASSRELYGYTF.

The chain uses TRBV28 and TRBJ2-7, with TRBD2 matching 8 bases. The V gene's germline CDR1 is MDHEN and CDR2 SYDVKM. The trim removed 2 bases at V and 2 bases at J, leaving 2 bases unmatched. The CDR3 length is 14 residues. DNA for the CDR3: TGTGCCAGCAGTTTAGGCGGGAGGCCCTACGAGCAGTACTTC. Its protein is CASSLGGRPYEQYF.

The chain employs TRBV18 and TRBJ2-3; D might be TRBD1 (5 bases). Germline assignment: CDR1 KGHSH and CDR2 LQKENI. This CDR3 comprises 15 residues. V was trimmed by 3 bases and J by 1 base, leaving 11 bases between them. The CDR3: CASSPNIGGTDTQYF. DNA for the CDR3: TGTGCCAGCTCACCCAATATAGGGGGCACAGATACGCAGTATTTT.

V gene TRBV7-9 combines with J gene TRBJ1-2, with D tentatively TRBD1 (5 bases). The CDR3 covers 14 residues. The germline CDR1 and CDR2 sequences are SEHNR and FQNEAQ (reference sequence). The germline V and J ends were trimmed by 5 bases and 5 bases, with 15 bases remaining between them. The CDR3 here is CASSPLGAWYGYTF. DNA of the CDR3: TGTGCCAGCAGCCCCTTAGGGGCATGGTATGGCTACACCTTC.

The sample holds one count of this clone. V is TRBV5-1 and J is TRBJ2-5; 7 nucleotides align to TRBD2. The CDR3 totals 18 residues. With 4 bases clipped from V and 5 bases from J, the junction kept 20 bases outside the gene matches. CDR1 and CDR2 from the germline V gene are SGHRS and YFSETQ. CDR3 amino acids: CASSPRKGLTGGLETQYF. The CDR3 DNA reads as TGCGCCAGCAGCCCACGGAAAGGGTTAACGGGAGGACTGGAGACCCAGTACTTC.

This clone occurred a few times. The chain recombines TRBV2 with TRBJ1-1; D not certain. The V end lost 7 bases, the J end lost 5 bases, and 14 bases lay between the germline ends. The V gene's germline CDR1 is SNHLY and CDR2 FYNNEI. The CDR3 runs 13 residues. CDR3: CASIQPGETEAFF. CDR3 nucleotides: TGTGCCAGCATTCAACCGGGTGAGACTGAAGCTTTCTTT.

This chain links TRBV5-1 with TRBJ2-1; 12 nucleotides align to TRBD2. Trimming cost V 4 bases and J 6 bases; bases outside gene matches: 8. The CDR3 consists of 16 residues. Germline CDR1 SGHRS, CDR2 YFSETQ. The chain's CDR3 is CASSTASGGAINEQFF. The CDR3 nucleotides read TGCGCCAGCAGCACCGCTAGCGGGGGGGCCATCAATGAGCAGTTCTTC.

The rearrangement joins TRBV4-3 to TRBJ1-2; no clear D. Germline assignment: CDR1 LGHNA and CDR2 YSLEER. V was clipped by 0 bases and J by 0 bases, with 11 bases between them. The CDR3 contains 16 residues. The CDR3 reads CASSQEVPTANYGYTF. The CDR3 DNA sequence: TGCGCCAGCAGCCAAGAAGTACCAACAGCTAACTATGGCTACACCTTC.

This chain connects TRBV6-4 to TRBJ2-3; D may be TRBD1 (6 bases). Trimming stripped 0 bases from V and 1 base from J, with 11 bases between. The CDR3 length is 16 residues. CDR1 and CDR2 from the germline V gene are MRHNA and SNTAGT. DNA for the CDR3: TGTGCCAGCAGTGACTCGACGCGACAGGGCACAGATACGCAGTATTTT. Amino acids: CASSDSTRQGTDTQYF.

The chain employs TRBV6-6 and TRBJ2-1; 7 positions agree with TRBD1. CDR3 length: 15 residues. V dropped 1 base and J dropped 0; count of bases not matched to a gene: 0. Germline lookup yields CDR1 MNHNY and CDR2 SVGAGI (reference sequence). The CDR3 spells CASSYYRGSYNEQFF. CDR3 nucleotide sequence: TGTGCCAGCAGTTACTACAGGGGCTCCTACAATGAGCAGTTCTTC.

The V and J genes are TRBV5-4 and TRBJ2-7, with 9 positions matching TRBD2. Germline V gene data show CDR1 as SGHNT and CDR2 as YYREEE (reference sequence). V was clipped by 6 bases and J by 6 bases; unmatched bases: 13. This CDR3 has 15 residues. CDR3 in DNA: TGTGCCAGCAACGATGGGGGACTAGCCATTTCCGAGCAGTACTTC. Translating gives CASNDGGLAISEQYF.

This chain's CDR3 is CSVENRGETQYF. CDR3 sequence (DNA): TGCAGCGTTGAAAATAGAGGCGAGACCCAGTACTTC. This chain joins TRBV29-1 and TRBJ2-5, with D hard to call. Germline loops: CDR1 SQVTM, CDR2 ANQGSEA. The CDR3 runs to 12 residues. V shed 2 bases and J shed 5 bases, with 9 bases lying between them.

CDR3: CASGGGTDTQYF. DNA of the CDR3: TGTGCTAGTGGTGGCGGGACAGATACGCAGTATTTT. The chain carries TRBV12-5 and TRBJ2-3; tentative D call: TRBD2 (5 bases). The CDR3 is made up of 12 amino acids. Per the germline V gene, CDR1 is LGHNT and CDR2 is FRNRAP. V gave up 5 bases and J gave up 3 bases, with 6 bases separating them.

This clone was seen just once. This rearrangement joins TRBV18 to TRBJ2-1; 9 nucleotides agree with TRBD2. V lost 3 bases to trimming and J lost 10 bases; unmatched junction nucleotides: 13. Germline loops: CDR1 KGHSH, CDR2 LQKENI. The CDR3 sequence is 16 residues long. CDR3 DNA sequence: TGTGCCAGCTCACCCCAATTGGCGGGGGGGCACGGGGAGCAGTTCTTC. Residues: CASSPQLAGGHGEQFF.

A single count supports this clone. The chain employs TRBV12-5 and TRBJ2-7, with D perhaps TRBD2 (7 bases). V was cut by 7 bases and J by 3 bases, with 19 bases left in between. CDR3 size: 15 residues. From germline, CDR1 is LGHNT and CDR2 FRNRAP. The CDR3 region is CASAGYGEGGYEQYF. Here the CDR3 DNA reads TGTGCTAGTGCGGGGTACGGGGAGGGGGGCTACGAGCAGTACTTC.

V usage is TRBV28 and J usage is TRBJ1-5; 9 bases align to TRBD1. CDR3 length: 14 amino acids. Germline V gene sequence: CDR1 MDHEN, CDR2 SYDVKM. The ends lost 8 bases at V and 1 base at J; junction bases unmatched: 3. CDR3 nucleotides: TGTGCCAGCTACGGACAGGGGAGCAATCAGCCCCAGCATTTT. Its protein product is CASYGQGSNQPQHF.

The genes are TRBV10-3 and TRBJ2-7, with 7 bases matching TRBD2. With V trimmed by 4 bases and J by 1 base, 7 bases remained unmatched. Germline assignment: CDR1 ENHRY and CDR2 SYGVKD. The CDR3 has 15 residues. The DNA for the CDR3 is TGTGCCATCAGTGGGGCTAGCGGTGTATCCTACGAGCAGTACTTC. It encodes CAISGASGVSYEQYF.